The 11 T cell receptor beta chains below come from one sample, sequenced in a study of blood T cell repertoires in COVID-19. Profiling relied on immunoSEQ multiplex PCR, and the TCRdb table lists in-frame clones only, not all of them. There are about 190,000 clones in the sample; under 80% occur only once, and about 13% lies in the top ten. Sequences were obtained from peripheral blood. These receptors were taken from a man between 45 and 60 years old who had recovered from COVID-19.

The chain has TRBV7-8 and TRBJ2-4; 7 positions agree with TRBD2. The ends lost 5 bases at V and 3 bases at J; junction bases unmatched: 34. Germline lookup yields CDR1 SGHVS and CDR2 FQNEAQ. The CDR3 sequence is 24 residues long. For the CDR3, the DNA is TGTGCCAGCAGCCCCCTCGGGGCGGGAGTGGTTCGGTCATTCCCAAGGTTGGTCAAAAACATTCAGTACTTC. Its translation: CASSPLGAGVVRSFPRLVKNIQYF.

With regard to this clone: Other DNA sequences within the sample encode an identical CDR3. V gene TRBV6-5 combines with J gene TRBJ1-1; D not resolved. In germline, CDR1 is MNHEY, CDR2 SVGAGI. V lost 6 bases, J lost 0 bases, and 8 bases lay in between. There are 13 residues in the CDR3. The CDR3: CASSSRLNTEAFF. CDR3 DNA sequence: TGTGCCAGCAGCTCCCGTTTGAACACTGAAGCTTTCTTT.

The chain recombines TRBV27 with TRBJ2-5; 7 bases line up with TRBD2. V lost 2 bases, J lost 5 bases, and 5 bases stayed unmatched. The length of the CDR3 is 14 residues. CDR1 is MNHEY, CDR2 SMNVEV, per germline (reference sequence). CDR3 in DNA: TGTGCCAGCAGTTTAACGACTAGCATGGAGACCCAGTACTTC. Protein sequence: CASSLTTSMETQYF.

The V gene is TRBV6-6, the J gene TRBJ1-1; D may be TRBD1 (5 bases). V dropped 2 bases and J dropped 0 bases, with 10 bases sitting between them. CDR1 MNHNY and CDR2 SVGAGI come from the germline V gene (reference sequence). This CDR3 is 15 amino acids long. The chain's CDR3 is CASSYVKGVNTEAFF. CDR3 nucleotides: TGTGCCAGCAGTTACGTTAAAGGGGTGAACACTGAAGCTTTCTTT.

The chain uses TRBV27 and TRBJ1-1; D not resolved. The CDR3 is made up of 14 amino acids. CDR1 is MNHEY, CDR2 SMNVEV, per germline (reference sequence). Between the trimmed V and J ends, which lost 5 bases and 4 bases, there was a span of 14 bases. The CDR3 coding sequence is TGTGCCAGCAGTCCTCAGGATCCACGCACTGAAGCTTTCTTT. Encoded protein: CASSPQDPRTEAFF.

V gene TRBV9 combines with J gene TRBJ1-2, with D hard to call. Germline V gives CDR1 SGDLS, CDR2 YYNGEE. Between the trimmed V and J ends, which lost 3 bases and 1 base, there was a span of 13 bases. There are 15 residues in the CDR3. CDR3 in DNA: TGTGCCAGCAGCGGGTCGGGAGTAATTAACTATGGCTACACCTTC. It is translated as CASSGSGVINYGYTF. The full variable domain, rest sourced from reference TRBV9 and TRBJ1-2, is DSGVTQTPKHLITATGQRVTLRCSPRSGDLSVYWYQQSLDQGLQFLIQYYNGEERAKGNILERFSAQQFPDLHSELNLSSLELGDSALYFCASSGSGVINYGYTFGSGTRLTVV.

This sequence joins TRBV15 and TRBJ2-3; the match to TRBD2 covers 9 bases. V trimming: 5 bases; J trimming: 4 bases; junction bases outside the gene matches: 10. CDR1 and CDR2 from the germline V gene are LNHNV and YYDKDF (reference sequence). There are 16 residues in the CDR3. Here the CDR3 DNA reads TGTGCCACCAGCGACCGTAGCGGGAGTGCGGCAGATACGCAGTATTTT. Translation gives CATSDRSGSAADTQYF.

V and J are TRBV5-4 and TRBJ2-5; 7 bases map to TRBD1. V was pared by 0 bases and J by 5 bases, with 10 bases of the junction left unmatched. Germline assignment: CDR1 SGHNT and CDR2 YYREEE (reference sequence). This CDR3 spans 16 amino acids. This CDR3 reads CASSLDLTGAQETQYF. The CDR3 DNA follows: TGTGCCAGCAGCTTGGACCTTACAGGGGCCCAGGAGACCCAGTACTTC.

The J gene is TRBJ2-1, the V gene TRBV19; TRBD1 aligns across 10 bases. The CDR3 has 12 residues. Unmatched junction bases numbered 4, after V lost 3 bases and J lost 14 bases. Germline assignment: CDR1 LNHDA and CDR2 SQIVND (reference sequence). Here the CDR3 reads CASSMTTGGKFF. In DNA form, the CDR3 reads TGTGCCAGTAGTATGACGACAGGGGGCAAGTTCTTC.

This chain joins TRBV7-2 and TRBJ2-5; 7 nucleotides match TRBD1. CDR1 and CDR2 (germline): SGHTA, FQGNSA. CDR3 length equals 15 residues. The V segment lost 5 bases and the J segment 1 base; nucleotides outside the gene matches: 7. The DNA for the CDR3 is TGTGCCAGCAGCCTGACAGGGCTTACCCAAGAGACCCAGTACTTC. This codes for CASSLTGLTQETQYF.

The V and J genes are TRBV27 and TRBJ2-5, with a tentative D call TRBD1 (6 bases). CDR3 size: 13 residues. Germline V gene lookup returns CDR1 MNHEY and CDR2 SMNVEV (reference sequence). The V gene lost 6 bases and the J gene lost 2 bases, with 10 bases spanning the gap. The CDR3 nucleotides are TGTGCCAGCAGCCACAGGGCGCAAGAGACCCAGTACTTC. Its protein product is CASSHRAQETQYF.